This T cell receptor beta chain originates from a study of blood T cell repertoires in COVID-19. About the study: The origin of the acute and convalescent COVID-19 samples was the United States, Italy and Spain.

Generated by immunoSEQ multiplex PCR, the TCRdb table keeps only in-frame clones and is missing some. The repertoire consists of about 330,000 clones, with about 90% occurring once and the leading ten covering approximately 0.99%. Participants' own reports of clinical history determined their cohort assignment. All recovered Cohort 3 donors got two negative PCRs, got clearance, or saw symptom resolution. For this clone: Germline is not matched at one junction end, which may reflect a read error.

This TCR derives from a woman aged 30 to 39 who had recovered from COVID-19. The sequencing sample was made of PBMCs or T cells enriched from blood (not recorded which).

This CDR3 reads CASSLARGGENVYGYTF. In DNA form, the CDR3 reads TGTGCCAGCAGCCTAGCAAGGGGGGGGGAAAACGTCTATGGCTACACCTTC. V is TRBV7-8 and J is TRBJ1-2, with D perhaps TRBD1 (6 bases). The CDR3 is made up of 17 amino acids. CDR1 is SGHVS and CDR2 is FQNEAQ in the germline V gene.